This T cell receptor beta chain was captured in a study of shared clonotypes between healthy human individuals (dated by TCRdb to about 2020). For the wider study: Three men and a couple of women, aged 18 to 49 years, made up the cohort. For each donor, CD4 naive and CD4 memory were each run on three plates, CD8 naive on two plates, and CD8 memory on one plate. To estimate repertoire size and how much clonotype sharing occurs between individuals, the study deeply sequenced the blood TCR repertoires of about 5 healthy adults. To increase sequencing depth and limit assay-specific biases, TCR repertoire library preparation and sequencing were carried out by different laboratories using diverse techniques. Per donor, leukapheresis produced somewhere between about 0.85 and 10 billion PBMCs. General study outcomes and caveats: When several donors were compared, the shared fraction of clonotypes was around 5% for naive CD4, less than 4% for naive CD8, 2% to 2.5% for memory CD4, and 0.4% for memory CD8. Pairwise subsampling led to the expectation that sequencing depth would affect the degree of clonotype sharing among donors. Estimated clonotype richness was generally larger for naive than for memory subsets. Sampling was restricted to blood, and TCR repertoires in tissue are likely to differ from TCR repertoires in blood. Because the study included only a small number of donors, the genetic and exposure-history diversity represented was limited. Even with the large sequencing depth, rarefaction of the sorted-subset datasets indicated that sequencing was incomplete. Compared with non-shared clonotypes, the clonotypes found in all four sorted-subset donors had higher generation probabilities.

Using the deep immunoSEQ assay, TCR CDR3 regions were amplified from genomic DNA by multiplex PCR. Extracted genomic DNA from each cell subset was distributed evenly across all wells of several immunoSEQ 96-well plates, and each plate was treated as a replicate. Each replicate PCR for sorted subsets received about 0.2 ug genomic DNA, equal to around 32,000 T cell genomes. The purified libraries were quantified using a Qubit 3.0 fluorometer, sized with a Bioanalyzer 2100, and then quantified again using the KAPA Library Quantification kit. Each immunoSEQ 96-well plate was sequenced on its own single-read 150-cycle Illumina NextSeq 550 flow cell. The paper's processing steps were these. The immunoSEQ output contained only junctional sequences without quality scores, so filtering could not match that applied to full-length reads. To assign V/J genes and CDR3, sequences were annotated against IMGT germline references using PyIR, a Python wrapper for IgBLAST v1.9. Reads were filtered out if the reads had weak V/J assignments (E-value above 1e-6), no CDR3, stop codons, out-of-frame junctions, or ambiguous translated residues. A V3J clonotype was defined by an identical inferred V gene, J gene, and CDR3 amino acid sequence. The percentage overlap between two repertoires was calculated by dividing the number of shared unique clonotypes by the size of the smaller repertoire. Richness of each repertoire was evaluated using RTK rarefaction, the Chao1 estimator, and Recon v2.1 estimates of unobserved clonotypes. For all TCRbeta clonotypes obtained by the gDNA method from four donors, generation probabilities were computed with OLGA. TCRdb took over this immuneACCESS table, retaining in-frame rearrangements with V and J assigned. Such tables are incomplete; in checked studies, under half of the missing clones stem from an unresolved V gene, and the remainder is unexplained. V and J calls and clone size come straight from that table; D and trimming were deduced from the DNA. Across this sample there are about 2.1 million clones, with 90% to 95% seen only once. Of the sample, about 1.7% falls within the top ten clones.

Of note for this clone: Its binding antigen is unknown. Base qualities are not at hand, and no much larger clone is one base apart.

CD8 naive samples consisted of CD45RO-negative cells that were positively selected for CCR7, yielding a CD45RA+CCR7+ population without TemRA cells. Donors were healthy HIV-negative adults with no recently reported acute infections or vaccinations. Only Caucasian adults living in Nashville, Tennessee, USA were represented among the donors. Blood was collected by leukapheresis, and PBMCs were isolated by Ficoll-Histopaque density gradient centrifugation and then cryopreserved in liquid nitrogen vapor phase. Analytical flow cytometry was used to check the purity and quantity of every magnetically sorted T cell population. From each sorted fraction, genomic DNA was isolated and quantified by UV absorbance on a Nanodrop 2000c. The TCR sequence derives from a man aged 18 to 30 in good health. Some clones in this sample may be carry-over from other donors' samples. Sequencing used naive CD8+ T cells from PBMCs. The sample's cell subset or site, from its label and the paper: CD45RA+CCR7+.

The CDR3 loop reads CASSQVSPFVEGGAYNEQFF. The bases are TGCGCCAGCAGCCAAGTTTCCCCCTTCGTTGAGGGAGGCGCCTACAATGAGCAGTTCTTC. The chain was built from TRBV4-3 and TRBJ2-1, with a tentative D gene TRBD2 over 6 matching bases. Trimming costs V 1 base and J 2 bases, and their ends lie 24 bases apart. Inclusive of the bounding cysteine and phenylalanine, the CDR3 is 20 residues long. The kept DNA is CDR3 alone, 60 bases in frame from the first base. Per the germline V gene, LGHNA is the CDR1 and YSLEER is the CDR2.